This T cell receptor beta chain was retrieved from a study of beta chain features in type 1 diabetes. About the study: Examination spanned approximately 110 million sorted cells from all samples.

With regard to this clone: Its specificity is unknown.

Study-wide results and caveats: Patients and controls would be equally affected if PCR favored shorter templates.

Deletions cut 1 base from V and 3 bases from J, with 6 bases between. Germline lookup yields CDR1 SGHTA and CDR2 FQGTGA. This CDR3 has 13 amino acids. The sequenced template was cDNA made from the entire isolated RNA. Repertoires were generated with immunoSEQ multiplex PCR, while TCRdb's copy carries only in-frame clones and drops some. The sample has under 400,000 clones; 13% to 15% are singletons. Each population that was sorted was more than 98% pure. This sequence joins TRBV7-3 and TRBJ1-1; no clear D. The sequence was obtained from a man aged 30 to 45 in good health. The specimen sequenced was central memory CD4+ T cells from blood. CDR3 sequence reads: CASSLNTDTEAFF. CDR3 nucleotides: TGTGCCAGCAGCTTAAACACAGACACTGAAGCTTTCTTT. The entire variable domain, with the rest obtained from reference TRBV7-3 and TRBJ1-1, is as follows: GAGVSQTPSNKVTEKGKYVELRCDPISGHTALYWYRQSLGQGPEFLIYFQGTGAADDSGLPNDRFFAVRPEGSVSTLKIQRTERGDSAVYLCASSLNTDTEAFFGQGTRLTVV.